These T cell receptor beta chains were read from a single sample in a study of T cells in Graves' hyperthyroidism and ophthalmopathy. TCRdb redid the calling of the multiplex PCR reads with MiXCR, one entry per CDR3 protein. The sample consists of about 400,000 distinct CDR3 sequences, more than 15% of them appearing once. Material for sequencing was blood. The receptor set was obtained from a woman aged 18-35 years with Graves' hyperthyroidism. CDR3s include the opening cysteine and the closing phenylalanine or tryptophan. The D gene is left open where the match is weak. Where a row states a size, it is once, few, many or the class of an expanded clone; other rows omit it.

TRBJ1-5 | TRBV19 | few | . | TGTGCCAGTAGTAGGGGCCCAAGCAATCAGCCCCAGCATTTT | CASSRGPSNQPQHF
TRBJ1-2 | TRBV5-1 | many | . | TGCGCCAGCAGAGTTCAGACTTTCGGGGGCTACACCTTC | CASRVQTFGGYTF
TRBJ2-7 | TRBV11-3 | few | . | TGTGCCAGCAGAGAAAGGGGCTCCTACGAGCAGTACTTC | CASRERGSYEQYF
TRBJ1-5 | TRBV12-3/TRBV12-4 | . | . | TGTGCCAGCAGTTTTTGGGGTCCCGTGGGGAATCAGCCCCAGCATTTT | CASSFWGPVGNQPQHF
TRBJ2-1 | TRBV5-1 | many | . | TGCGCCAGCAGCTTTGGGGGGGCCCCTTACAATGAGCAGTTCTTC | CASSFGGAPYNEQFF
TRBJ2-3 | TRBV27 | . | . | TGTGCCAGCAGTTTAATAGCCCTGGCGGTAGATACGCAGTATTTT | CASSLIALAVDTQYF
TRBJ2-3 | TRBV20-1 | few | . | TGCAGTGCTAGCGGGAGCCCAGATACGCAGTATTTT | CSASGSPDTQYF
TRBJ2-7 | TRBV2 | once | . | TGTGCCAGCAGTGAGGGCAGTACTTCCTACGAGCAGTACTTC | CASSEGSTSYEQYF
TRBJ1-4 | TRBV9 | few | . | TGTGCCAGCAGCGTAGCGGGGTTTTCAACTAATGAAAAACTGTTTTTT | CASSVAGFSTNEKLFF
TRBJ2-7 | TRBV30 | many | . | TGTGCCTGGGGAGCCGGTTTCTCCTACGAGCAGTACTTC | CAWGAGFSYEQYF
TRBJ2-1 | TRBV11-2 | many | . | TGTGCCAGCAGCTCCTGGCGGTCCTACAATGAGCAGTTCTTC | CASSSWRSYNEQFF
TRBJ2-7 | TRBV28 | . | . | TGTGCCAGCAGTTTATTGGTAACTGGGGGGGGCGACGAGCAGTACTTC | CASSLLVTGGGDEQYF
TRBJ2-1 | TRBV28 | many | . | TGTGCCAGCAGTTTATCCGGCCTTTTGCAGTTCTTC | CASSLSGLLQFF
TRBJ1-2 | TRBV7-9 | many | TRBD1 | TGTGCCAGCAGCTTGACAGGGGGGGGCTATGGCTACACCTTC | CASSLTGGGYGYTF
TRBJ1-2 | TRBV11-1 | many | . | TGTGCCAGCAGCCCCGGGCCCACGGGGGGCTACACCTTC | CASSPGPTGGYTF
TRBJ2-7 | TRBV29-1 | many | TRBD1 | TGCAGCGTCTTCCGGGACAGCTCCTACGAGCAGTACTTC | CSVFRDSSYEQYF
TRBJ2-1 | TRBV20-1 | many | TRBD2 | TGCAGTGCCCGGACTAGCGGGGTTTGGGACAATGAGCAGTTCTTC | CSARTSGVWDNEQFF
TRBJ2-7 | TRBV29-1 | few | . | TGCAGCGTTGAAGAACAGGCCTACGAGCAGTACTTC | CSVEEQAYEQYF
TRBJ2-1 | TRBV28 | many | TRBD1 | TGTGCCACCAAGACAGGGGGGAATGAGCAGTTCTTC | CATKTGGNEQFF
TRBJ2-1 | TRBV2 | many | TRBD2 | TGTGCCAGCGAACGGGAGGCGCGGGGGGGTGACAATGAGCAGTTCTTC | CASEREARGGDNEQFF
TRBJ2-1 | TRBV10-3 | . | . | TGTGCCATCAGCAAAACGGGCCTAGACCGGTTCTTC | CAISKTGLDRFF
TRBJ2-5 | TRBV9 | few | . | TGTGCCAGCAGCGCCCCCAGGGAGACCCAGTACTTC | CASSAPRETQYF
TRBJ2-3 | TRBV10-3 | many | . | TGTGCCATCAGTGTCGGACCTTCCCCGCAGTATTTT | CAISVGPSPQYF
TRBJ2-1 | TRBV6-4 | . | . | TGTGCCAGCAGTGAAACGGGAGAAAATGAGCAGTTCTTC | CASSETGENEQFF
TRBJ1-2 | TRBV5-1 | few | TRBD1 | TGCGCCAGCAGCCCCCAGGGACAGGGGACGGGCTACACCTTC | CASSPQGQGTGYTF
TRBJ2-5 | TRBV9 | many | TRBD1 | TGTGCCAGCAGCGAGGGACAGGGAAGAGAGACCCAGTACTTC | CASSEGQGRETQYF
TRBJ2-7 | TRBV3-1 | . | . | TGTGCCAGCAGCCAAGGTATAGGGATCTACGAGCAGTACTTC | CASSQGIGIYEQYF
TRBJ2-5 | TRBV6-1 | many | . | TGTGCCAGCAGTTACGGGGGACCCCGCGAGACCCAGTACTTC | CASSYGGPRETQYF
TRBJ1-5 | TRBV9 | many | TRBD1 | TGTGCCAGCAGCGCTACCGGGACAGGGTATCAGCCCCAGCATTTT | CASSATGTGYQPQHF
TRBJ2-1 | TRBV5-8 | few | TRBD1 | TGTGCCAGCACCTCAGCCGGGACAGGGATCCATGAGCAGTTCTTC | CASTSAGTGIHEQFF
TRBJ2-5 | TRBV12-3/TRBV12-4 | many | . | TGTGCCAGCAGTTCATCCGAGACCCAGTACTTC | CASSSSETQYF
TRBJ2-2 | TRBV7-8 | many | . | TGTGCCAGCAGCTTCTCAACGGGGAACACCGGGGAGCTGTTTTTT | CASSFSTGNTGELFF
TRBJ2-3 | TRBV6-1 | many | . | TGTGCCAGCAGTGCTGGGCGGGACACAGATACGCAGTATTTT | CASSAGRDTDTQYF
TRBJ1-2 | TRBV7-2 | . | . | TGTGCCAGCAGCTTAAGGGGCGGTAATCACTATGGCTACACCTTC | CASSLRGGNHYGYTF
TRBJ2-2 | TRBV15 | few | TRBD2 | TGTGCCACCAGCGGTTCCGGACTAGCGGACACCGGGGAGCTGTTTTTT | CATSGSGLADTGELFF
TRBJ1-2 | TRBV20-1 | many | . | TGCAGTGCTCTGAGTTCCTATGGCTACACCTTC | CSALSSYGYTF
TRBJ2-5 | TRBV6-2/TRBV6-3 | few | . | TGTGCCAGCAGTTCCATCCGGGACGAGGGCAGGGAGACCCAGTACTTC | CASSSIRDEGRETQYF
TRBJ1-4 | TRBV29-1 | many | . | TGCAGCGGCTGGGTCTCAACTAATGAAAAACTGTTTTTT | CSGWVSTNEKLFF
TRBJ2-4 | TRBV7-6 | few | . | TGTGCCAGCAGCCCCCCGTCATCGGGAGCCAAAAACATTCAGTACTTC | CASSPPSSGAKNIQYF
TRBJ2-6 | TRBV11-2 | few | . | TGTGCCAGCAATAGGGTGGCTCTGGGGGCCAACGTCCTGACTTTC | CASNRVALGANVLTF
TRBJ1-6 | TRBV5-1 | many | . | TGCGCCAGCAGCTTGGAGGGCTCGGGGGGTATACCCCTCCACTTT | CASSLEGSGGIPLHF
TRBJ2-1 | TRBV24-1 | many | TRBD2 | TGTGCCACCAGTCGTAGCGGGGGGGCTGATGAGCAGTTCTTC | CATSRSGGADEQFF
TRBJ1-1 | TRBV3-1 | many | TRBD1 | TGTGCCAGCAGAAAGGGACAGGTGATGGAAGCTTTCTTT | CASRKGQVMEAFF
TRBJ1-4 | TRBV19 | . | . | TGTGCCAGTAAGGGGAGACAGGTTAATGAAAAACTGTTTTTT | CASKGRQVNEKLFF
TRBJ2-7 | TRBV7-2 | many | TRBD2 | TGTGCCAGCAGCTTGGGAGGGTTCTACGAGCAGTACTTC | CASSLGGFYEQYF
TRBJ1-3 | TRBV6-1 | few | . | TGCGCCAGCAGCTTGGGGTTCTCTGGAAACACCATATATTTT | CASSLGFSGNTIYF
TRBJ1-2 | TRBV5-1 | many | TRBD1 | TGCGCCAGCAGCTTCGGGACAGGGAGTGGCTACACCTTC | CASSFGTGSGYTF
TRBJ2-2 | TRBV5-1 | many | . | TGCGCCAGCAGCTTGTCTCCTAGCGCGAACACCGGGGAGCTGTTTTTT | CASSLSPSANTGELFF
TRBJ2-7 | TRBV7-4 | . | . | TGTGCCAGCAGCTTACACAGAGCCTACGAGCAGTACTTC | CASSLHRAYEQYF